Listed here are 32 T cell receptor beta chains from one sample, sequenced in a study of neurological immune-mediated disorders. TCRdb called the 5' RACE reads again in MiXCR, with one record for every CDR3 protein. The table has fewer than 35,000 distinct CDR3 sequences, about 3.5% seen once. Sequencing was carried out using PBMCs. These receptors all stem from a woman in her thirties with multiple sclerosis.

This clonotype was seen at least ten times. The chain links TRBV29-1 to TRBJ2-1; the match to TRBD2 covers 8 bases. V shed 3 bases, J shed 6 bases, and the junction held 10 bases outside the gene matches. CDR1 SQVTM and CDR2 ANQGSEA come from the germline V gene. The CDR3 length is 15 residues. CDR3 nucleotide sequence: TGCAGCGTTGAGGCCGTAGCGGGAAAAGGCAATGAGCAGTTCTTC. Protein: CSVEAVAGKGNEQFF.

This clonotype was detected many times. This chain joins TRBV7-2 and TRBJ2-2, with D perhaps being TRBD1 or TRBD2 (5 bases each). Germline V lookup: CDR1 SGHTA, CDR2 FQGNSA. V shed 5 bases and J shed 6 bases, with 22 bases lying between them. The CDR3 sequence is 17 residues long. The CDR3 DNA reads as TGTGCCAGCAGCGGGCGAGGGACGGTGGGGATCTCCGGGGAGCTGTTTTTT. Its translation is CASSGRGTVGISGELFF.

This clonotype was picked up many times. The rearrangement links TRBV5-1 to TRBJ1-1; D is undetermined. In germline, CDR1 is SGHRS, CDR2 YFSETQ. CDR3 size: 14 residues. Trimming took off 0 bases at V and 0 bases at J, with 6 bases between the two ends. The CDR3 sequence is CASSLDRMNTEAFF. The CDR3 region has the DNA TGCGCCAGCAGCTTGGACAGAATGAACACTGAAGCTTTCTTT.

The sample holds many counts of this clonotype. The J gene is TRBJ2-5, the V gene TRBV7-2, with D tentatively TRBD1 or TRBD2 (5 bases each). CDR3 length equals 15 residues. The germline V gene encodes CDR1 SGHTA and CDR2 FQGNSA. The V and J ends lost 3 bases and 4 bases respectively, with 15 bases between them. This CDR3 reads CASSLYTGALETQYF. The CDR3 DNA reads as TGTGCCAGCAGCTTGTACACCGGGGCCCTAGAGACCCAGTACTTC. The complete variable domain, with remaining parts taken from reference TRBV7-2 and TRBJ2-5, reads GAGVSQSPSNKVTEKGKDVELRCDPISGHTALYWYRQSLGQGLEFLIYFQGNSAPDKSGLPSDRFSAERTGGSVSTLTIQRTQQEDSAVYLCASSLYTGALETQYFGPGTRLLVL.

This clonotype was recorded many times. The chain couples TRBV20-1 to TRBJ2-3, with D perhaps given as TRBD1 or TRBD2 (5 bases each). The V gene's germline CDR1 is DFQATT and CDR2 SNEGSKA (reference sequence). V lost 3 bases and J 5 bases, leaving 15 bases between the germline ends. CDR3 size: 14 residues. The CDR3 coding sequence is TGCAGTGCTAGTAGTAGCGTGGGGGAAGATACGCAGTATTTT. It codes for CSASSSVGEDTQYF.

This clonotype showed up many times. An end of the junction differs from the germline gene, which may be a read error. The gene calls are TRBV6-5 and TRBJ1-6; D ambiguous. Per the germline V gene, CDR1 is MNHEY and CDR2 is SVGAGI. The CDR3 runs 13 residues. The CDR3 nucleotides read TGTGCCAGCAGTTTGGAGTCTAGTTCACCCCTCAACTTT. This sequence encodes CASSLESSSPLNF.

At least ten counts were recorded for this clonotype. The chain links TRBV7-9 to TRBJ2-7; 12 positions match TRBD2. The CDR3 has 19 amino acids. The ends lost 0 bases at V and 7 bases at J; junction bases unmatched: 16. In germline, CDR1 is SEHNR, CDR2 FQNEAQ (reference sequence). The DNA for the CDR3 is TGTGCCAGCAGCTTAGCCGCCTCCTCAGGACTAGCGGGATCTGGGGAGCAGTACTTC. The encoded protein is CASSLAASSGLAGSGEQYF.

This clonotype appeared many times. The J gene is TRBJ1-2, the V gene TRBV20-1, with D uncertain. The CDR3 is made up of 11 amino acids. Germline values: CDR1 DFQATT, CDR2 SNEGSKA (reference sequence). The germline V and J ends were trimmed by 5 bases and 3 bases, with 7 bases remaining between them. The CDR3 is CSAGWDYGYTF. The CDR3 DNA is TGCAGTGCTGGCTGGGACTATGGCTACACCTTC.

In its sample, this clonotype was seen many times. V gene TRBV27 combines with J gene TRBJ2-3; D not resolved. Germline values: CDR1 MNHEY, CDR2 SMNVEV (reference sequence). The CDR3 consists of 14 residues. Deletions cut 2 bases from V and 0 bases from J, with 6 bases between. As DNA, the CDR3 is TGTGCCAGCAGTTTAGAGACAAGCACAGATACGCAGTATTTT. Residues: CASSLETSTDTQYF.

This clonotype has at least ten counts. The chain employs TRBV6-2 or TRBV6-3 and TRBJ2-7; the match to TRBD1 covers 9 bases. J gave up 2 bases and V 5 bases, and 10 bases lay outside the gene matches. The CDR3 has 16 residues. Germline CDR1 is MNHEY and CDR2 is SVGEGT. The CDR3 reads CASSVLGTGRAYEQYF. In DNA form, the CDR3 reads TGTGCCAGCAGTGTTCTCGGGACAGGGAGGGCCTACGAGCAGTACTTC.

This clonotype was seen ten or more times. A much larger clone lies one base from this, so it may be a read error. J is TRBJ2-5 and V is TRBV6-5; D is unresolved. Trimming removed 10 bases from V and 5 bases from J, with 17 bases in between. The CDR3 consists of 13 residues. Germline-derived CDR1 and CDR2 are MNHEY and SVGAGI. The CDR3 coding sequence is TGTGCCACCCTTGTAGAAGGGCAGGAGACCCAGTACTTC. Amino acid sequence: CATLVEGQETQYF.

This clonotype was detected many times. This chain connects TRBV7-9 to TRBJ1-1, with 7 nucleotides matching TRBD1. Looked up from germline, CDR1 is SEHNR and CDR2 is FQNEAQ (reference sequence). The CDR3 has 12 amino acids. The J segment lost 7 bases and the V segment lost 7 bases, leaving 6 bases of the junction unmatched. CDR3: CASMVGDSEAFF. The CDR3 DNA sequence: TGTGCCAGCATGGTAGGGGACAGTGAAGCTTTCTTT.

V usage is TRBV9 and J usage is TRBJ1-1; D gene ambiguous. V lost 0 bases and J lost 6, with 12 bases in between. CDR1 is SGDLS and CDR2 is YYNGEE in the germline V gene. This CDR3 region has 14 residues. CDR3 nucleotide sequence: TGTGCCAGCAGCGTAGTATATGGATTGCCTGAAGCTTTCTTT. It specifies CASSVVYGLPEAFF.

This clonotype was observed many times. The rearrangement links TRBV4-3 to TRBJ2-1; 10 positions agree with TRBD1. Unmatched junction bases numbered 5, after V lost 2 bases and J lost 16 bases. Germline V gene data show CDR1 as LGHNA and CDR2 as YSLEER. The CDR3 spans 12 residues. CDR3 in DNA: TGCGCCAGCAGCCAATCGGACAGGGGGATTTTCTTC. Translating gives CASSQSDRGIFF.

This clonotype showed up many times. J is TRBJ2-3 and V is TRBV12-3 or TRBV12-4, with 12 bases that match TRBD2. Trimming removed 3 bases from V and 2 bases from J; junction bases left unmatched: 3. The CDR3 runs 16 residues. The CDR3 protein is CASSLGLAGPTDTQYF. CDR3 in DNA: TGTGCCAGCAGTTTGGGACTAGCGGGTCCCACAGATACGCAGTATTTT.

On this clonotype: A read error is possible here, since a much larger clone lies one base away. The chain carries TRBV4-1 and TRBJ2-5; D is ambiguous. V lost 4 bases and J lost 5, with 11 bases in between. The CDR3 has 13 residues. Germline V lookup: CDR1 MGHRA, CDR2 YSYEKL. CDR3 sequence (DNA): TGCGCCAGCAGCCGAATAGCTGGTGAGACCCAGTACTTC. Amino acids: CASSRIAGETQYF.

At least ten counts were recorded for this clonotype. The junction shows a germline mismatch at one end, possibly a read error. DNA of the CDR3: TGTGCCAGCTCAAAGACAGGGGATCGATCACCCCTCAACTTT. Its translation is CASSKTGDRSPLNF. The rearrangement links TRBV18 to TRBJ1-6, with 8 bases matching TRBD1. Germline CDR1 is KGHSH and CDR2 is LQKENI. The CDR3 has 14 amino acids.

This clonotype came up many times. V usage is TRBV20-1 and J usage is TRBJ1-1; the D gene is possibly TRBD1 (6 bases). Germline V lookup: CDR1 DFQATT, CDR2 SNEGSKA (reference sequence). With 6 bases removed from V and 0 bases from J, the gap between germline ends came to 14 bases. The CDR3 has 14 residues. CDR3 sequence (DNA): TGCAGTGCCCAAAGGGGGGATATGAACACTGAAGCTTTCTTT. It specifies CSAQRGDMNTEAFF.

This clonotype was detected many times. The chain uses TRBV6-6 and TRBJ2-7; D uncertain. The CDR3 is 16 amino acids. Germline assignment: CDR1 MNHNY and CDR2 SVGAGI (reference sequence). Deletions cut 2 bases from V and 4 bases from J, with 18 bases between. The CDR3 loop is CASSYRQSTDGYEQYF. CDR3 DNA: TGTGCCAGCAGTTACCGTCAATCCACCGATGGGTACGAGCAGTACTTC.

This clonotype was picked up many times. The chain couples TRBV5-1 to TRBJ2-1, with 13 bases matching TRBD2. Germline V gene sequence: CDR1 SGHRS, CDR2 YFSETQ. V gave up 5 bases and J gave up 4 bases; unmatched junction bases: 9. This CDR3 is built from 17 residues. The CDR3 DNA is TGCGCCAGCAGTTGGGGGACTAGCGGGACCCTATACAATGAGCAGTTCTTC. This encodes CASSWGTSGTLYNEQFF.

Ten or more counts support this clonotype. The genes are TRBV20-1 and TRBJ1-1; D not resolved. CDR1 is DFQATT, CDR2 SNEGSKA, per germline (reference sequence). Between the trimmed V and J ends, which lost 4 bases and 0 bases, there was a span of 6 bases. This CDR3 spans 12 amino acids. The CDR3 region is CSAMFMNTEAFF. The DNA of the CDR3 is TGCAGTGCTATGTTTATGAACACTGAAGCTTTCTTT.

The rearrangement links TRBV5-1 to TRBJ1-1, with D uncertain. The V end lost 4 bases, the J end lost 1 base, and 14 bases lay between the germline ends. Germline CDR1 and CDR2: SGHRS and YFSETQ. This CDR3 spans 15 amino acids. The CDR3 protein is CASSAGGGKNTEAFF. In DNA, the CDR3 is TGCGCCAGCAGCGCCGGAGGAGGAAAGAACACTGAAGCTTTCTTT.

This clonotype was counted at least ten times. The chain links TRBV5-1 to TRBJ1-2; unclear D gene. Germline CDR1 and CDR2: SGHRS and YFSETQ. V lost 4 bases and J lost 8, with 18 bases in between. CDR3 length: 14 residues. CDR3 in amino acids: CASSPALQQRGYTF. For the CDR3, the DNA is TGCGCCAGCAGCCCGGCTCTACAGCAAAGAGGCTACACCTTC.

This clonotype appeared many times. The rearrangement joins TRBV5-1 to TRBJ2-5; D may be TRBD2 (6 bases). V gave up 0 bases and J gave up 4 bases, with 10 bases separating them. This CDR3 comprises 14 residues. The germline gives CDR1 SGHRS, CDR2 YFSETQ. CDR3: CASSLASGVETQYF. CDR3 coding DNA: TGCGCCAGCAGCTTGGCGTCGGGGGTAGAGACCCAGTACTTC. Complete variable domain (other parts from reference TRBV5-1 and TRBJ2-5): KAGVTQTPRYLIKTRGQQVTLSCSPISGHRSVSWYQQTPGQGLQFLFEYFSETQRNKGNFPGRFSGRQFSNSRSEMNVSTLELGDSALYLCASSLASGVETQYFGPGTRLLVL.

This clonotype was counted ten times or more. V and J are TRBV29-1 and TRBJ1-2, with 9 bases identical to TRBD1. Looked up from germline, CDR1 is SQVTM and CDR2 is ANQGSEA. The CDR3 totals 13 residues. J gave up 7 bases and V 6 bases, and 9 bases lay outside the gene matches. CDR3 in amino acids: CSVRTDRGGGYTF. CDR3 coding DNA: TGCAGCGTGAGGACGGACAGGGGCGGTGGCTACACCTTC.

The sample holds many counts of this clonotype. The genes are TRBV10-1 and TRBJ2-6; D is uncertain. V was cut by 5 bases and J by 0 bases, with 5 bases left in between. Per germline, CDR1 WNHNN and CDR2 SYGVQD (reference sequence). The CDR3 runs to 14 residues. Written as DNA, the CDR3 is TGCGCCAGCAGTCCGGGCTCTGGGGCCAACGTCCTGACTTTC. This gives the protein CASSPGSGANVLTF.

This clonotype was detected ten times or more. V gene TRBV5-1 combines with J gene TRBJ2-7; TRBD2 matches 11 bases. Unmatched junction bases numbered 8, after V lost 4 bases and J lost 2 bases. The CDR3 has 16 residues. Germline V gene data show CDR1 as SGHRS and CDR2 as YFSETQ. The CDR3 loop is CASSPAGTSGTYEQYF. CDR3 bases: TGCGCCAGCAGCCCCGCGGGGACTAGCGGAACCTACGAGCAGTACTTC.

Note on this clonotype: The conserved closing phenylalanine or tryptophan is absent in this CDR3, likely reflecting a read error. The chain has TRBV5-1 and TRBJ1-1, with TRBD1 matching 8 bases. The CDR3 covers 14 residues. V lost 6 bases, J lost 0 bases, and 4 bases stayed unmatched. CDR1 is SGHRS, CDR2 YFSETQ, per germline. The CDR3, as DNA: TGCGCCAGCAAACGGACAGGGCTGAACACTGAAGCTTTCAAT. This codes for CASKRTGLNTEAFN.

This clonotype occurred many times. The gene calls are TRBV9 and TRBJ1-1; no firm D call. V shed 3 bases and J shed 0 bases, with 12 bases lying between them. The CDR3 has 15 residues. Looked up from germline, CDR1 is SGDLS and CDR2 is YYNGEE. CDR3 protein: CASSEDGFMNTEAFF. The CDR3 bases are TGTGCCAGCAGCGAGGACGGATTCATGAACACTGAAGCTTTCTTT. The full variable domain, completed using reference TRBV9 and TRBJ1-1, is DSGVTQTPKHLITATGQRVTLRCSPRSGDLSVYWYQQSLDQGLQFLIQYYNGEERAKGNILERFSAQQFPDLHSELNLSSLELGDSALYFCASSEDGFMNTEAFFGQGTRLTVV.

In its sample, this clonotype was seen many times. V gene TRBV7-2 combines with J gene TRBJ2-3; TRBD2 agrees at 8 bases. The CDR3 runs to 15 residues. CDR1 SGHTA and CDR2 FQGNSA come from the germline V gene. V was clipped by 6 bases and J by 1 base; unmatched bases: 6. The CDR3 protein is CASRYSSGGTDTQYF. The DNA for the CDR3 is TGTGCCAGCAGATACAGTAGCGGGGGCACAGATACGCAGTATTTT.

Many counts were recorded for this clonotype. The chain combines TRBV7-2 with TRBJ2-2; TRBD1 matches 9 bases. V lost 8 bases, J lost 4 bases, and 5 bases stayed unmatched. The germline gives CDR1 SGHTA, CDR2 FQGNSA. The CDR3 runs 14 residues. CDR3 sequence reads: CASVGQGSTGELFF. The CDR3 DNA sequence: TGTGCCAGCGTAGGACAGGGGAGCACCGGGGAGCTGTTTTTT.

This clonotype counts as medium-sized. The rearrangement uses TRBV28 and TRBJ2-7; weak D call: TRBD1 (6 bases). Germline CDR1 is MDHEN and CDR2 is SYDVKM. The V gene lost 4 bases and the J gene lost 2 bases, with 15 bases spanning the gap. The CDR3 has 15 amino acids. The DNA for the CDR3 is TGTGCCAGCAGTTCCCACAGGGCCGGGGCCTACGAGCAGTACTTC. Translating it yields CASSSHRAGAYEQYF.